The rows below give T cell receptor beta chains drawn from one sample of a study of persistence of HIV-infected CD4 T cells. No antigens are known for them. Only in-frame clones appear in the TCRdb table, and some are missing; sequencing was by immunoSEQ multiplex PCR. The table has some 37,000 clones, around four fifths seen once. The specimen comprised cultured CD4+ T cells from PBMCs, sampled from a patient who received antiretroviral therapy. Source of these receptors: an adult with HIV. The donor label of this sample is uncertain. Each CDR3 is given with its conserved first and last residue. D genes are given only for firm matches. Size is stated for part of the rows, as once, few or many counts, or as a class when the clone is expanded.

clone_size: .
j_call: TRBJ2-5
d_call: .
v_call: TRBV5-1
cdr3_aa: CASSPNGIGSQETQYF
cdr3_nt: TGCGCCAGCAGTCCCAACGGGATAGGGTCCCAAGAGACCCAGTACTTC

clone_size: .
j_call: TRBJ1-2
d_call: .
v_call: TRBV6-6
cdr3_aa: CASSYEGEVYGYTF
cdr3_nt: TGTGCCAGCAGTTACGAGGGGGAGGTCTATGGCTACACCTTC

clone_size: .
j_call: TRBJ2-2
d_call: TRBD1
v_call: TRBV9
cdr3_aa: CASSPDRGWGELFF
cdr3_nt: TGTGCCAGCAGCCCAGACAGGGGGTGGGGGGAGCTGTTTTTT

clone_size: .
j_call: TRBJ1-2
d_call: .
v_call: TRBV19
cdr3_aa: CASSIPQFNYGYTF
cdr3_nt: TGTGCCAGTAGTATCCCGCAGTTTAACTATGGCTACACCTTC

clone_size: .
j_call: TRBJ1-1
d_call: TRBD1
v_call: TRBV18
cdr3_aa: CASSPFLQGAQGMNTEAFF
cdr3_nt: TGTGCCAGCTCCCCGTTCTTACAGGGGGCGCAGGGCATGAACACTGAAGCTTTCTTT

clone_size: once
j_call: TRBJ2-1
d_call: .
v_call: TRBV9
cdr3_aa: CASSVDYDEQFF
cdr3_nt: TGTGCCAGCAGCGTAGATTACGATGAGCAGTTCTTC

clone_size: .
j_call: TRBJ1-1
d_call: .
v_call: TRBV19
cdr3_aa: CASSQFGWETEAFF
cdr3_nt: TGTGCCAGTAGTCAATTCGGGTGGGAAACTGAAGCTTTCTTT

clone_size: few
j_call: TRBJ2-4
d_call: .
v_call: TRBV6-4
cdr3_aa: CASSTSPGNIQYF
cdr3_nt: .

clone_size: few
j_call: TRBJ2-3
d_call: TRBD1
v_call: TRBV6-1
cdr3_aa: CASSDNRGPGYF
cdr3_nt: TGTGCCAGCAGTGACAACAGGGGGCCTGGGTATTTT

clone_size: .
j_call: TRBJ2-3
d_call: .
v_call: TRBV4-1
cdr3_aa: CASSPPFTDTQYF
cdr3_nt: TGCGCCAGCAGCCCCCCCTTTACAGATACGCAGTATTTT

clone_size: .
j_call: TRBJ2-3
d_call: TRBD2
v_call: TRBV19
cdr3_aa: CASRSPIFQRGRDTQYF
cdr3_nt: TGTGCCAGTAGATCCCCAATTTTCCAGCGGGGGAGGGATACGCAGTATTTT

clone_size: .
j_call: TRBJ2-5
d_call: .
v_call: TRBV30
cdr3_aa: CAWSETVGTQYF
cdr3_nt: TGTGCCTGGAGTGAGACCGTAGGGACCCAGTACTTC

clone_size: .
j_call: TRBJ1-6
d_call: TRBD1
v_call: TRBV4-1
cdr3_aa: CASSQAGTANSPLHF
cdr3_nt: TGCGCCAGCAGCCAAGCCGGGACAGCTAATTCACCCCTCCACTTT

clone_size: .
j_call: TRBJ1-3
d_call: .
v_call: TRBV19
cdr3_aa: CASSIRRGDTIYF
cdr3_nt: TGTGCCAGTAGTATCAGGAGGGGTGACACCATATATTTT

clone_size: .
j_call: TRBJ1-1
d_call: .
v_call: TRBV6-5
cdr3_aa: CASRPARGSGTEAFF
cdr3_nt: TGTGCCAGCAGGCCAGCTCGGGGGAGTGGGACTGAAGCTTTCTTT

clone_size: .
j_call: TRBJ1-6
d_call: TRBD1
v_call: TRBV5-4
cdr3_aa: CASRLTGPGSPLHF
cdr3_nt: TGTGCCAGCAGGTTGACAGGGCCTGGATCACCCCTCCACTTT

clone_size: .
j_call: TRBJ1-2
d_call: TRBD1
v_call: TRBV29-1
cdr3_aa: CSVGTGYADGYTF
cdr3_nt: TGCAGCGTTGGGACAGGTTATGCCGATGGCTACACCTTC

clone_size: .
j_call: TRBJ1-4
d_call: TRBD1
v_call: TRBV19
cdr3_aa: CASKGDRWGKLFF
cdr3_nt: TGTGCCAGTAAGGGGGACAGATGGGGAAAACTGTTTTTT

clone_size: .
j_call: TRBJ2-3
d_call: TRBD2
v_call: TRBV2
cdr3_aa: CASSVEGRTSSVSDTQYF
cdr3_nt: TGTGCCAGCAGTGTGGAAGGGAGGACTAGCTCGGTCTCAGATACGCAGTATTTT

clone_size: .
j_call: TRBJ2-5
d_call: TRBD2
v_call: TRBV4-2
cdr3_aa: CASSQDLASGASYQETQYF
cdr3_nt: TGTGCCAGCAGCCAAGATTTAGCTAGCGGGGCCTCTTACCAAGAGACCCAGTACTTC

clone_size: .
j_call: TRBJ2-7
d_call: .
v_call: TRBV4-1
cdr3_aa: CASSQDRGGVGEQYF
cdr3_nt: TGCGCCAGCAGCCAAGATCGAGGCGGGGTGGGCGAGCAGTACTTC

clone_size: .
j_call: TRBJ2-6
d_call: .
v_call: TRBV18
cdr3_aa: CASSVPGANVLTF
cdr3_nt: TGTGCCAGCTCAGTGCCTGGGGCCAACGTCCTGACTTTC

clone_size: .
j_call: TRBJ2-1
d_call: TRBD2
v_call: TRBV6-2/TRBV6-3
cdr3_aa: CASSETSGGYNEQFF
cdr3_nt: TGTGCCAGCAGTGAGACTAGCGGGGGCTACAATGAGCAGTTCTTC

clone_size: few
j_call: TRBJ2-2
d_call: .
v_call: TRBV7-3
cdr3_aa: CASREGANTGELFF
cdr3_nt: TGTGCCAGCAGGGAGGGGGCGAACACCGGGGAGCTGTTTTTT

clone_size: .
j_call: TRBJ2-5
d_call: TRBD1
v_call: TRBV7-3
cdr3_aa: CASSPGRGLETQYF
cdr3_nt: TGTGCCAGCAGCCCGGGCAGGGGGCTCGAGACCCAGTACTTC

clone_size: .
j_call: TRBJ1-6
d_call: .
v_call: TRBV7-9
cdr3_aa: CASSLTNQGSPLHF
cdr3_nt: TGTGCCAGCAGCTTAACTAACCAGGGTTCACCCCTCCACTTT

clone_size: once
j_call: TRBJ1-1
d_call: TRBD1
v_call: TRBV9
cdr3_aa: CASSVGAGGAAEAFF
cdr3_nt: TGTGCCAGCAGCGTAGGGGCAGGGGGCGCTGCTGAAGCTTTCTTT

clone_size: .
j_call: TRBJ1-4
d_call: TRBD1
v_call: TRBV30
cdr3_aa: CAWSTPLQGPNEKLFF
cdr3_nt: TGTGCCTGGAGTACACCTCTACAGGGGCCTAATGAAAAACTGTTTTTT

clone_size: .
j_call: TRBJ2-1
d_call: TRBD2
v_call: TRBV5-1
cdr3_aa: CASSLAGGTYNEQFF
cdr3_nt: TGCGCCAGCAGTCTAGCGGGGGGGACCTACAATGAGCAGTTCTTC

clone_size: .
j_call: TRBJ1-1
d_call: TRBD1
v_call: TRBV6-5
cdr3_aa: CASSPQGARGTEAFF
cdr3_nt: TGTGCCAGCAGTCCACAGGGGGCGCGCGGCACTGAAGCTTTCTTT

clone_size: once
j_call: TRBJ1-1
d_call: .
v_call: TRBV15
cdr3_aa: CATSREGRSTEAFF
cdr3_nt: TGTGCCACCAGCAGAGAGGGTAGGTCCACTGAAGCTTTCTTT

clone_size: .
j_call: TRBJ2-7
d_call: TRBD1
v_call: TRBV5-4
cdr3_aa: CASSSTGTGVIYEQYF
cdr3_nt: TGTGCCAGCAGCTCCACCGGGACAGGGGTTATTTACGAGCAGTACTTC

clone_size: .
j_call: TRBJ1-1
d_call: .
v_call: TRBV7-8
cdr3_aa: CASSLVVGNTEAFF
cdr3_nt: TGTGCCAGCAGCTTAGTGGTGGGGAACACTGAAGCTTTCTTT

clone_size: .
j_call: TRBJ1-1
d_call: TRBD1
v_call: TRBV24-1
cdr3_aa: CATSDGGQGLNTEAFF
cdr3_nt: TGTGCCACCAGTGACGGGGGACAGGGATTGAACACTGAAGCTTTCTTT

clone_size: .
j_call: TRBJ1-5
d_call: TRBD1
v_call: TRBV28
cdr3_aa: CASSSGTALSNQPQHF
cdr3_nt: TGTGCCAGCAGTTCCGGGACAGCCTTGAGCAATCAGCCCCAGCATTTT

clone_size: .
j_call: TRBJ2-4
d_call: .
v_call: TRBV4-2
cdr3_aa: CASSQDMRGAKNIQYF
cdr3_nt: TGTGCCAGCAGCCAAGATATGCGGGGAGCCAAAAACATTCAGTACTTC

clone_size: .
j_call: TRBJ1-1
d_call: .
v_call: TRBV5-1
cdr3_aa: CASSFKGQNTEAFF
cdr3_nt: TGCGCCAGCAGCTTCAAGGGGCAGAACACTGAAGCTTTCTTT

clone_size: .
j_call: TRBJ2-3
d_call: TRBD1
v_call: TRBV30
cdr3_aa: CAWSGQGAFADTQYF
cdr3_nt: TGTGCCTGGAGTGGGCAGGGGGCTTTCGCAGATACGCAGTATTTT

clone_size: .
j_call: TRBJ1-1
d_call: .
v_call: TRBV18
cdr3_aa: CASSPNLLGGGVNTEAFF
cdr3_nt: TGTGCCAGCTCACCTAATTTGTTGGGGGGGGGCGTCAATACTGAAGCTTTCTTT

clone_size: .
j_call: TRBJ1-1
d_call: .
v_call: TRBV6-6
cdr3_aa: CASSLLQGNTEAFF
cdr3_nt: TGTGCCAGCAGCCTTTTACAGGGGAACACTGAAGCTTTCTTT

clone_size: .
j_call: TRBJ1-1
d_call: .
v_call: TRBV7-9
cdr3_aa: CASSLRVMNTEAFF
cdr3_nt: TGTGCCAGCAGCCTTAGGGTGATGAACACTGAAGCTTTCTTT

clone_size: .
j_call: TRBJ2-1
d_call: .
v_call: TRBV5-4
cdr3_aa: CASSLEIYNEQFF
cdr3_nt: TGTGCCAGCAGCTTGGAGATTTACAATGAGCAGTTCTTC

clone_size: .
j_call: TRBJ2-5
d_call: .
v_call: TRBV5-6
cdr3_aa: CASSLGVTAGETQYF
cdr3_nt: TGTGCCAGCAGCTTGGGGGTCACCGCTGGGGAGACCCAGTACTTC

clone_size: .
j_call: TRBJ2-7
d_call: .
v_call: TRBV18
cdr3_aa: CASSPPGTPYEQYF
cdr3_nt: TGTGCCAGCTCACCACCGGGCACCCCCTACGAGCAGTACTTC

clone_size: .
j_call: TRBJ1-6
d_call: .
v_call: TRBV5-1
cdr3_aa: CASSLGQDSSPLHF
cdr3_nt: TGCGCCAGCAGCTTGGGGCAGGATAGCTCACCCCTCCACTTT

clone_size: .
j_call: TRBJ2-3
d_call: .
v_call: TRBV5-1
cdr3_aa: CASSFRPGGTDTQYF
cdr3_nt: TGCGCCAGCAGCTTCCGTCCAGGGGGCACAGATACGCAGTATTTT

clone_size: .
j_call: TRBJ2-1
d_call: .
v_call: TRBV5-3
cdr3_aa: CARSLTGKGNEQFF
cdr3_nt: TGTGCCAGAAGCTTGACAGGGAAAGGCAATGAGCAGTTCTTC

clone_size: .
j_call: TRBJ2-2
d_call: TRBD1
v_call: TRBV5-1
cdr3_aa: CASSLGRQGTGELFF
cdr3_nt: TGCGCCAGCAGCTTGGGCCGACAGGGGACCGGGGAGCTGTTTTTT

clone_size: .
j_call: TRBJ1-6
d_call: .
v_call: TRBV18
cdr3_aa: CASSHDNSPLHF
cdr3_nt: TGTGCCAGCTCGCATGATAATTCACCCCTCCACTTT

clone_size: .
j_call: TRBJ2-7
d_call: TRBD1
v_call: TRBV5-4
cdr3_aa: CASSADGQGEQYF
cdr3_nt: TGTGCCAGCAGCGCGGACGGACAGGGGGAGCAGTACTTC

clone_size: .
j_call: TRBJ1-1
d_call: .
v_call: TRBV5-1
cdr3_aa: CASSLWPGEVGTEAFF
cdr3_nt: TGCGCCAGCAGCTTATGGCCGGGGGAGGTGGGTACTGAAGCTTTCTTT

clone_size: .
j_call: TRBJ2-7
d_call: TRBD1
v_call: TRBV7-9
cdr3_aa: CASSEGTAYEQYF
cdr3_nt: TGTGCCAGCAGCGAGGGGACAGCCTACGAGCAGTACTTC

clone_size: once
j_call: TRBJ1-6
d_call: .
v_call: TRBV3-1/TRBV3-2
cdr3_aa: CASSQPSGAPYNSPLHF
cdr3_nt: TGTGCCAGCAGCCAGCCGAGTGGGGCCCCCTATAATTCACCCCTCCACTTT

clone_size: once
j_call: TRBJ1-2
d_call: .
v_call: TRBV5-1
cdr3_aa: CASSLDGGGYTF
cdr3_nt: TGCGCCAGCAGCTTGGATGGGGGCGGCTACACCTTC

clone_size: .
j_call: TRBJ1-5
d_call: .
v_call: TRBV10-3
cdr3_aa: CAISEPGISNQPQHF
cdr3_nt: TGTGCCATCAGTGAGCCCGGGATTAGCAATCAGCCCCAGCATTTT

clone_size: .
j_call: TRBJ2-5
d_call: TRBD2
v_call: TRBV5-1
cdr3_aa: CASSQFAGDPVGTQYF
cdr3_nt: TGCGCCAGCAGCCAGTTTGCGGGGGACCCCGTAGGGACCCAGTACTTC

clone_size: .
j_call: TRBJ2-1
d_call: TRBD2
v_call: TRBV3-1/TRBV3-2
cdr3_aa: CASSHQGRGGRDEQFF
cdr3_nt: TGTGCCAGCAGCCATCAAGGGCGGGGGGGCCGAGATGAGCAGTTCTTC